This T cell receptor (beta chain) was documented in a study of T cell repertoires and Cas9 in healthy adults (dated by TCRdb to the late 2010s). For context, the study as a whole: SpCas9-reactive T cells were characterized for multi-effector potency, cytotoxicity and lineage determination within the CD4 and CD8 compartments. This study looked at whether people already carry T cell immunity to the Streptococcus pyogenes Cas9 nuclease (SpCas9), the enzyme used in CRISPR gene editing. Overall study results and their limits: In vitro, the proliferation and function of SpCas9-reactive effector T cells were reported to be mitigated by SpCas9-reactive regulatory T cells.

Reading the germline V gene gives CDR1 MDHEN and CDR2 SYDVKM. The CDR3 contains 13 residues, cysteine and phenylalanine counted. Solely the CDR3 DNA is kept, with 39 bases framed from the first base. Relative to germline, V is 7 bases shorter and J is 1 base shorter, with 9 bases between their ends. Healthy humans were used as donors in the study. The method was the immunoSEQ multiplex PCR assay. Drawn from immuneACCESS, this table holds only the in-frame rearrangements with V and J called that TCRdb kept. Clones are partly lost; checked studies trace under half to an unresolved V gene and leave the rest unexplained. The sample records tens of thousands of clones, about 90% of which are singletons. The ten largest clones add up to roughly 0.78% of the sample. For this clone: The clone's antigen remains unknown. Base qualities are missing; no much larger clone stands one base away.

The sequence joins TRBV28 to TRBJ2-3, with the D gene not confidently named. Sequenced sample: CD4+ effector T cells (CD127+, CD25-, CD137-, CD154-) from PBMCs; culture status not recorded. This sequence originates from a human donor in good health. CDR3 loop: CASTLRGTDTQYF. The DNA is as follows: TGTGCCAGCACCCTTAGGGGCACAGATACGCAGTATTTT. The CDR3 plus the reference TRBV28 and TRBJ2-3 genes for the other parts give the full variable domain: DVKVTQSSRYLVKRTGEKVFLECVQDMDHENMFWYRQDPGLGLRLIYFSYDVKMKEKGDIPEGYSVSREKKERFSLILESASTNQTSMYLCASTLRGTDTQYFGPGTRLTVL.